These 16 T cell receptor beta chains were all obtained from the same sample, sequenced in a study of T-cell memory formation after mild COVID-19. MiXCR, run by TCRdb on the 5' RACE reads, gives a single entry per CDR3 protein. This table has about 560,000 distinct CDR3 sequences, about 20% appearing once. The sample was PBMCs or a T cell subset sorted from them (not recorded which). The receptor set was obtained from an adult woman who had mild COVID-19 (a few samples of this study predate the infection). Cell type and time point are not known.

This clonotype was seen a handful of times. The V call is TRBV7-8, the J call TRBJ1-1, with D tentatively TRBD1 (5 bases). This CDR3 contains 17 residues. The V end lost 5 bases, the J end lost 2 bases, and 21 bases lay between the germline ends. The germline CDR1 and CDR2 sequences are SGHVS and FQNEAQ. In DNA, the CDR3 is TGTGCCAGCAGCCTCTTTGTCGTGGGGGGTGAAAACACTGAAGCTTTCTTT. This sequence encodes CASSLFVVGGENTEAFF.

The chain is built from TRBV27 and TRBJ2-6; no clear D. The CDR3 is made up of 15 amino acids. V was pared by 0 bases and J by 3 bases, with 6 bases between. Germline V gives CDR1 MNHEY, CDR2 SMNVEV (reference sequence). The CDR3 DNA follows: TGTGCCAGCAGTTTATCGGGTAATGGGGCCAACGTCCTGACTTTC. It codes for CASSLSGNGANVLTF.

CDR3 loop: CASSPRDKGIGDTQYF. CDR3 nucleotides: TGTGCCAGCAGCCCACGAGACAAGGGAATAGGAGATACGCAGTATTTT. The chain combines TRBV7-2 with TRBJ2-3; D unresolved. CDR3 length equals 16 residues. The germline V and J ends were trimmed by 5 bases and 5 bases, with 20 bases remaining between them. Per the germline V gene, CDR1 is SGHTA and CDR2 is FQGNSA. Drawing the rest from reference TRBV7-2 and TRBJ2-3, the complete variable domain is GAGVSQSPSNKVTEKGKDVELRCDPISGHTALYWYRQSLGQGLEFLIYFQGNSAPDKSGLPSDRFSAERTGGSVSTLTIQRTQQEDSAVYLCASSPRDKGIGDTQYFGPGTRLTVL.

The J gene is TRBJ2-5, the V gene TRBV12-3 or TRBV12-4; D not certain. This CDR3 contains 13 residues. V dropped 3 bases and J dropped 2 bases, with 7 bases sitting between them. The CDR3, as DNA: TGTGCCAGCAGTTTGCCCCAGCAAGAGACCCAGTACTTC. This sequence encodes CASSLPQQETQYF.

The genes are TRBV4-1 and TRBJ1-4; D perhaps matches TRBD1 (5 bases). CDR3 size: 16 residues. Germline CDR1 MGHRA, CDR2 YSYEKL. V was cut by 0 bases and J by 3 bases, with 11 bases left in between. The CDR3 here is CASSQERTTPNEKLFF. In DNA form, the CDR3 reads TGCGCCAGCAGCCAAGAGAGGACAACCCCTAATGAAAAACTGTTTTTT.

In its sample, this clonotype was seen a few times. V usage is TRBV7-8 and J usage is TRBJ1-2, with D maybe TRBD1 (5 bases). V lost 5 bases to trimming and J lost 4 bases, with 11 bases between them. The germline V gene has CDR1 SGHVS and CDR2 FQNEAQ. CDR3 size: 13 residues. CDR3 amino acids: CASSHRDFYGYTF. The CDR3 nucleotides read TGTGCCAGCAGCCACCGGGACTTCTATGGCTACACCTTC.

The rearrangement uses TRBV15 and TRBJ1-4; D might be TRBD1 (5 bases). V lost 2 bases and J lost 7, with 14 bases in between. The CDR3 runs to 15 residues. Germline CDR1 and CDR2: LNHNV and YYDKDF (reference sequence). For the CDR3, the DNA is TGTGCCACCAGCAGATCAGGGTCAGCAAGTGAAAAACTGTTTTTT. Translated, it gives CATSRSGSASEKLFF.

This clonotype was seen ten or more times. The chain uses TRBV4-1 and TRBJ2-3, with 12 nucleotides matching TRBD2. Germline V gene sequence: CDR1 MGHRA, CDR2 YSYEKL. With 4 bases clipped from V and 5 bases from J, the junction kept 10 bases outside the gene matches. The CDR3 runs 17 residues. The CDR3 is CASSLLASGGAGDTQYF. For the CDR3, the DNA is TGCGCCAGCAGCCTCCTTGCTAGCGGGGGGGCGGGAGATACGCAGTATTTT.

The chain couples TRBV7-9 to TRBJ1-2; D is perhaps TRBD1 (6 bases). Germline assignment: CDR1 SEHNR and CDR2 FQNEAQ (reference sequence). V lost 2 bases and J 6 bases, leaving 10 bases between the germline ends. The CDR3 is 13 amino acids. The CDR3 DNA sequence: TGTGCCAGCAGCTTAAGGGGGATAGATGGCTACACCTTC. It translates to CASSLRGIDGYTF.

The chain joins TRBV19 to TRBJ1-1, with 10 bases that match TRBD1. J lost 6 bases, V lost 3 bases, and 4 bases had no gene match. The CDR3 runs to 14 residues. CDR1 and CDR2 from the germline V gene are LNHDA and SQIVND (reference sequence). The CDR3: CASSMTGGYPEAFF. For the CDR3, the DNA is TGTGCCAGTAGTATGACAGGGGGCTATCCTGAAGCTTTCTTT.

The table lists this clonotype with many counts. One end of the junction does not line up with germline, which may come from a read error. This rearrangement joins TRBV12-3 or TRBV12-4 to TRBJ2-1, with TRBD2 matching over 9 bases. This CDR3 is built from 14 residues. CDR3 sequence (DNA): TGTGCCAGCAGCTTAGCGGGGGTCTACAATGAGCAGTTCTTC. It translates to CASSLAGVYNEQFF.

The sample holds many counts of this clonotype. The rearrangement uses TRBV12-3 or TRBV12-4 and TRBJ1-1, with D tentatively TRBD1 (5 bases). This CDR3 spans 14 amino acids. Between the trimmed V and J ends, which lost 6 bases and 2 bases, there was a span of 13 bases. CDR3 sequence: CASSFDSLNTEAFF. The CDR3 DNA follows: TGTGCCAGCAGCTTTGACAGCTTAAACACTGAAGCTTTCTTT.

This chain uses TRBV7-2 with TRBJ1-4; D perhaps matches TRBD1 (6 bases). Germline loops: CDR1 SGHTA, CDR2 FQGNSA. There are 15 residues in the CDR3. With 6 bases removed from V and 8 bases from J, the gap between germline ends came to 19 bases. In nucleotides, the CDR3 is TGTGCCAGCAGATCCCGGGGGGCGCCGGGGGAAAAACTGTTTTTT. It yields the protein CASRSRGAPGEKLFF.

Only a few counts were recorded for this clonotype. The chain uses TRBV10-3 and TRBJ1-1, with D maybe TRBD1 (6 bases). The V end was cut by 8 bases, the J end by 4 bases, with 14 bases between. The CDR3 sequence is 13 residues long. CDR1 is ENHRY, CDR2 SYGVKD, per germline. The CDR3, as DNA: TGTGCCATCGGGGCTGGGGGCCCCACTGAAGCTTTCTTT. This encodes CAIGAGGPTEAFF.

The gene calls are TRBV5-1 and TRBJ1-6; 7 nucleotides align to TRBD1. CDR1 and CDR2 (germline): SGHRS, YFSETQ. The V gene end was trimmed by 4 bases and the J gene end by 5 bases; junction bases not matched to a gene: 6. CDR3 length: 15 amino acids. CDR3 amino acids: CASSGRQGDNSPLHF. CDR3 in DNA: TGCGCCAGCAGCGGCCGACAGGGCGATAATTCACCCCTCCACTTT.

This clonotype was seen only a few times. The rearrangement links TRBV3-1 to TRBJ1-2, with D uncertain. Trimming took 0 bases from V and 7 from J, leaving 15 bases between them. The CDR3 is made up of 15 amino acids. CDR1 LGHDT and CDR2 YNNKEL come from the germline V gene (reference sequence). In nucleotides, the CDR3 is TGTGCCAGCAGCCAAGAAGTGGCAGGACTGACTGGCTACACCTTC. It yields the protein CASSQEVAGLTGYTF.